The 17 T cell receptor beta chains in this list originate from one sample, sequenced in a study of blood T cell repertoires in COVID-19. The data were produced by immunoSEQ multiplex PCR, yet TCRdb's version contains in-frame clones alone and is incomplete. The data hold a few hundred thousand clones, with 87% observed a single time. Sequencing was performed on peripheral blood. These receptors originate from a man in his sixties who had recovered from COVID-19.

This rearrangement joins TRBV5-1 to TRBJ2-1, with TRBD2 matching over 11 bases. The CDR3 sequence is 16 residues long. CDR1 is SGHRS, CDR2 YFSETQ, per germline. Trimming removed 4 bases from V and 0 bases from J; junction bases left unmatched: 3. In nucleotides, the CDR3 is TGCGCCAGCAGCCTAGGACTAGCGGGCTCCTACAATGAGCAGTTCTTC. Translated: CASSLGLAGSYNEQFF.

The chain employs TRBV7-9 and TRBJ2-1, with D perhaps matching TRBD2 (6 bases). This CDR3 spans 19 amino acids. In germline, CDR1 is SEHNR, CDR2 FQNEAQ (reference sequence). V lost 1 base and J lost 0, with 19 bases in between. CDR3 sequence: CASSLGRVGLAPSYNEQFF. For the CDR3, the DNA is TGTGCCAGCAGCTTAGGGAGAGTAGGGCTAGCGCCCTCCTACAATGAGCAGTTCTTC.

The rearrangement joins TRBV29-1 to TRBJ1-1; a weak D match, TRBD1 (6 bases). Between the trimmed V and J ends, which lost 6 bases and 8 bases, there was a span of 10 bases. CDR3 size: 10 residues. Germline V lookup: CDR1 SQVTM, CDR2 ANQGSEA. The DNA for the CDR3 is TGCAGCGTCCGGGACATCGAAGCTTTCTTT. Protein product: CSVRDIEAFF.

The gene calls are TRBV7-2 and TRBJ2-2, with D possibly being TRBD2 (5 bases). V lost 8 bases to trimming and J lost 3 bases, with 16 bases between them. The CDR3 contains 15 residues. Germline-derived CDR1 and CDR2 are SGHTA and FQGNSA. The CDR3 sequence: CASGGTTRDTGELFF. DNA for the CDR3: TGTGCCAGCGGCGGAACAACGCGGGACACCGGGGAGCTGTTTTTT.

The DNA of the CDR3 is TGTGCCAGCAGCCAGCCGGGACAGGGGACCTCACCCCTCCACTTT. It translates to CASSQPGQGTSPLHF. The rearrangement links TRBV3-1 (or the pseudogene TRBV3-2) to TRBJ1-6; 10 bases match TRBD1. Germline V gene sequence: CDR1 LGHDT, CDR2 YNNKEL (reference sequence). This CDR3 spans 15 amino acids. Trimming at V came to 3 bases and at J to 10 bases, leaving 6 bases not matched to a gene.

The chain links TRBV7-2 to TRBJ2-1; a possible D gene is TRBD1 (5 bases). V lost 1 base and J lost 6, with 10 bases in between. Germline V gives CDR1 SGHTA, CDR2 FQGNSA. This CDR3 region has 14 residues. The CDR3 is CASSLGGYRNEQFF. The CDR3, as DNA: TGTGCCAGCAGCTTAGGGGGCTATCGCAATGAGCAGTTCTTC. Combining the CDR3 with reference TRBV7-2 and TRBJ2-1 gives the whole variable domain GAGVSQSPSNKVTEKGKDVELRCDPISGHTALYWYRQSLGQGLEFLIYFQGNSAPDKSGLPSDRFSAERTGGSVSTLTIQRTQQEDSAVYLCASSLGGYRNEQFFGPGTRLTVL.

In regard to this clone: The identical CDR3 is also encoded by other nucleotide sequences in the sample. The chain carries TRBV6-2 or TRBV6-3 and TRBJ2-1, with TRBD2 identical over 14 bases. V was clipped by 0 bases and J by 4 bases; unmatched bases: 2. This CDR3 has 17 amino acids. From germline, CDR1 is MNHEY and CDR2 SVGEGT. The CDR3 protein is CASSYSGTSGSYNEQFF. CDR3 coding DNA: TGTGCCAGCAGTTACTCGGGGACTAGCGGGAGTTACAATGAGCAGTTCTTC.

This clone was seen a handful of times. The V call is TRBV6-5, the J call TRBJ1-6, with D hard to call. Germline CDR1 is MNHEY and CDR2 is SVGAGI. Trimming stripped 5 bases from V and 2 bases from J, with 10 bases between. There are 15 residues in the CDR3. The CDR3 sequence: CASSRLVPYNSPLHF. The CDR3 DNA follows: TGTGCCAGCAGTAGGCTAGTTCCCTATAATTCACCCCTCCACTTT.

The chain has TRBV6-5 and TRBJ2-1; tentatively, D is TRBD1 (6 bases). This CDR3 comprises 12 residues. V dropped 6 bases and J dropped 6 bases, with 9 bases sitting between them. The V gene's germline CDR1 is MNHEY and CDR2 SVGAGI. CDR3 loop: CASRPQGNEQFF. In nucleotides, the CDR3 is TGTGCCAGCAGGCCACAGGGCAATGAGCAGTTCTTC.

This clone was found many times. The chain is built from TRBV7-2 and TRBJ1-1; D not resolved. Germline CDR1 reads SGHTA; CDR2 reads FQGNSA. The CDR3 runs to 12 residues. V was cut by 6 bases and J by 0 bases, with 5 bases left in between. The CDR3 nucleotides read TGTGCCAGCAGTTACATGAACACTGAAGCTTTCTTT. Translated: CASSYMNTEAFF.

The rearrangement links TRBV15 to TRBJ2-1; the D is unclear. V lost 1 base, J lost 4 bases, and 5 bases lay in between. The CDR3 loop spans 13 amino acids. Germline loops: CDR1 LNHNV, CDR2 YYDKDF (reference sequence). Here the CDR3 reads CATSRGGYNEQFF. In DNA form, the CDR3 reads TGTGCCACCAGCAGAGGAGGTTACAATGAGCAGTTCTTC.

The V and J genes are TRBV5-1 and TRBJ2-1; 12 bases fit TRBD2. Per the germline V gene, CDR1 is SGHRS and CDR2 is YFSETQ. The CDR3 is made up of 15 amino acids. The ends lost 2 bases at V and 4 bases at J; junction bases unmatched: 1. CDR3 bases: TGCGCCAGCAGCTTTACTAGCGGGGGGTACAATGAGCAGTTCTTC. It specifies CASSFTSGGYNEQFF.

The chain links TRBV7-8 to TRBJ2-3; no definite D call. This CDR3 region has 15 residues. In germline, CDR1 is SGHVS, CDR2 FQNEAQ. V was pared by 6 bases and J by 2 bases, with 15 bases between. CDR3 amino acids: CASRLDTDLTDTQYF. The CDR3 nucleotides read TGTGCCAGCAGGCTTGACACGGATCTCACAGATACGCAGTATTTT.

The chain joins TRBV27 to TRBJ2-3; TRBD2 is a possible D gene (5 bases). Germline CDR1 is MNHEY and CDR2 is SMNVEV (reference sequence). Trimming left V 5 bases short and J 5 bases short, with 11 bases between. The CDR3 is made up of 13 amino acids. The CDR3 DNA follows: TGTGCCAGCAGTCTGCCGGGAAAAGATACGCAGTATTTT. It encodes CASSLPGKDTQYF.

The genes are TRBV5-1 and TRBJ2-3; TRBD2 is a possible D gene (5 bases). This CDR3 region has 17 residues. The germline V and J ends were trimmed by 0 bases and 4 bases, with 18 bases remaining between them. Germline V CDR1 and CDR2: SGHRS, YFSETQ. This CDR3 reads CASSLAGLALRADTQYF. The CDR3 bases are TGCGCCAGCAGCTTGGCCGGTCTAGCTTTGCGGGCAGATACGCAGTATTTT. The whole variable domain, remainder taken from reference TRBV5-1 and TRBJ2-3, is KAGVTQTPRYLIKTRGQQVTLSCSPISGHRSVSWYQQTPGQGLQFLFEYFSETQRNKGNFPGRFSGRQFSNSRSEMNVSTLELGDSALYLCASSLAGLALRADTQYFGPGTRLTVL.

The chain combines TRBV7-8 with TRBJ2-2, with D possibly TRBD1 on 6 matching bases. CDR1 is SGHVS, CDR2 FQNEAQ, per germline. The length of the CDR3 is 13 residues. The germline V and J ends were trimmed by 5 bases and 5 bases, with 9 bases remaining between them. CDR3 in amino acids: CASSPQGTGELFF. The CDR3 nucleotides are TGTGCCAGCAGCCCACAGGGAACCGGGGAGCTGTTTTTT.

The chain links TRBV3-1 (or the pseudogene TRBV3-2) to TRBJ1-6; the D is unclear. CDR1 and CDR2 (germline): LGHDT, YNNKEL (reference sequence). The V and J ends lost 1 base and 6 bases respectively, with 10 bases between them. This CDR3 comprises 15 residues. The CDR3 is CASSQGLGANSPLHF. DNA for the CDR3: TGTGCCAGCAGCCAAGGTCTGGGAGCTAATTCACCCCTCCACTTT.